The rows below give T cell receptor beta chains drawn from one sample of a study of cytomegalovirus exposure and HLA in healthy donors. Method: immunoSEQ multiplex PCR; TCRdb's copy keeps in-frame clones and lacks some. Of fewer than 80,000 clones in the sample, 79% were seen once. The sample was PBMCs. These receptors all come from a man between 25 and 39 years old in good health and CMV-seronegative. Each CDR3 is given with its conserved first and last residue. D genes are given only for firm matches. Some rows have no size entry. The others give once, few or many, or a class for an expanded clone.

d_call: TRBD2
clone_size: .
v_call: TRBV7-6
j_call: TRBJ2-2
cdr3_nt: TGTGCCAGCAGCTTAGAAAGCGGGGGGCCGAGCGGGGAGCTGTTTTTT
cdr3_aa: CASSLESGGPSGELFF

d_call: TRBD1
clone_size: few
v_call: TRBV5-4
j_call: TRBJ2-4
cdr3_nt: TGTGCCAGCAGCAAGGACCGGGACAGGGTAAACATTCAGTACTTC
cdr3_aa: CASSKDRDRVNIQYF

d_call: TRBD1
clone_size: .
v_call: TRBV10-2
j_call: TRBJ1-5
cdr3_nt: TGCGCCAGCCAGGGACAGAAATATAGCAATCAGCCCCAGCATTTT
cdr3_aa: CASQGQKYSNQPQHF

d_call: TRBD1
clone_size: .
v_call: TRBV15
j_call: TRBJ2-6
cdr3_nt: TGTGCCACCGGCGGGCAGGGGGCGCGGTTTGGGGCCAACGTCCTGACTTTC
cdr3_aa: CATGGQGARFGANVLTF

d_call: .
clone_size: .
v_call: TRBV14
j_call: TRBJ2-1
cdr3_nt: TGTGCCAGCACCCCATCACCATGGAGCTCCTACAATGAGCAGTTCTTC
cdr3_aa: CASTPSPWSSYNEQFF

d_call: TRBD1
clone_size: .
v_call: TRBV2
j_call: TRBJ1-5
cdr3_nt: TGTGCCAGCAGGACAGGGAGTGTCGGTCAGCCCCAGCATTTT
cdr3_aa: CASRTGSVGQPQHF

d_call: .
clone_size: .
v_call: TRBV5-4
j_call: TRBJ1-5
cdr3_nt: TGTGCCAGCAGCCAAGATAAACATAGCAATCAGCCCCAGCATTTT
cdr3_aa: CASSQDKHSNQPQHF

d_call: .
clone_size: .
v_call: TRBV5-6
j_call: TRBJ2-7
cdr3_nt: TGTGCCAGCAGCTTGACGTCCTTACAGGGTGAATACGAGCAGTACTTC
cdr3_aa: CASSLTSLQGEYEQYF

d_call: .
clone_size: .
v_call: TRBV7-2
j_call: TRBJ2-3
cdr3_nt: TGTGCCAGCAGCTTACTCAGGGGGGCGGATACGCAGTATTTT
cdr3_aa: CASSLLRGADTQYF

d_call: .
clone_size: .
v_call: TRBV6-6
j_call: TRBJ1-2
cdr3_nt: TGTGCCAGCAGTTACGAGTGGCGGGGGATCTACACCTTC
cdr3_aa: CASSYEWRGIYTF

d_call: .
clone_size: .
v_call: TRBV21-1
j_call: TRBJ2-7
cdr3_nt: TGTGCCAGCAGCTCCCGGGACAGGGGAAGGAACGAGCAGTACTTC
cdr3_aa: CASSSRDRGRNEQYF

d_call: TRBD2
clone_size: few
v_call: TRBV4-3
j_call: TRBJ2-1
cdr3_nt: TGCGCCAGCAGCCGCGGGGAGGGAACCTACAATGAGCAGTTCTTC
cdr3_aa: CASSRGEGTYNEQFF

d_call: TRBD1
clone_size: .
v_call: TRBV7-9
j_call: TRBJ1-1
cdr3_nt: TGTGCCAGCAGCCCAGGGACAGGTGAAGCTTTCTTT
cdr3_aa: CASSPGTGEAFF

d_call: .
clone_size: .
v_call: TRBV6-5
j_call: TRBJ1-5
cdr3_nt: TGTGCCAGCAGTTACTTTCCCCCGTATAGCAATCAGCCCCAGCATTTT
cdr3_aa: CASSYFPPYSNQPQHF

d_call: TRBD1
clone_size: .
v_call: TRBV27
j_call: TRBJ2-5
cdr3_nt: TGTGCCAGGACTTGGACAGGGAGGACCCAGTACTTC
cdr3_aa: CARTWTGRTQYF